This T cell receptor (beta chain) is from a study of CD8 T cells in Susac syndrome. The V and J ends lost 3 bases and 7 bases respectively, with 19 bases between them. This CDR3 comprises 15 residues. Germline values: CDR1 SGHRS, CDR2 YFSETQ. RNA totalling about 0.5 to 1 ug underwent reverse transcription with random hexamers. Multiplex immunoSEQ PCR targeted 54 Vbeta and 13 Jbeta TCR beta segments. Using its own MiXCR run on the immunoSEQ multiplex PCR reads, TCRdb lists one record per CDR3 protein. The sample records 100,000 to 150,000 distinct CDR3 sequences, more than 90% being singletons. The source of this sequence is a human donor in good health. The rearrangement joins TRBV5-1 to TRBJ1-1, with a possible D match to TRBD1 (5 bases). The source material was CD4+ T cells from PBMCs. The CDR3 sequence is CASSSSPGLEGEAFF. CDR3 coding DNA: TGCGCCAGCAGCTCCAGCCCAGGGTTAGAGGGTGAAGCTTTCTTT.